The rows below give T cell receptor beta chains drawn from one sample of a study of spatial heterogeneity in lung cancer. TCRdb recomputed calls from the 5' RACE reads with MiXCR, one row per CDR3 protein. This table holds about 87,000 distinct CDR3 sequences, approximately 19% found once. The starting material was PBMCs, obtained at follow-up. Receptor source: a male donor with early-stage non-small cell lung cancer. Each CDR3 is given with its conserved first and last residue. The D gene is left open where the match is weak. Size tells how often a clone was seen (once, few, many) or the class of an expanded clone, and some rows leave it out.

J gene	D gene	V gene	clone size	CDR3 DNA	CDR3 protein
TRBJ2-5	TRBD1	TRBV7-9	-	TGTGCCAGCAGCGACAGGGGGCCAGAGACCCAGTACTTC	CASSDRGPETQYF
TRBJ2-2	-	TRBV29-1	-	TGCAGCGTACCAAGAGGGAACACCGGGGAGCTGTTTTTT	CSVPRGNTGELFF
TRBJ2-4	TRBD1	TRBV4-3	-	TGCGCCAGCAGCCAAGATCTTGGGACAGGGAAAAACATTCAGTACTTC	CASSQDLGTGKNIQYF
TRBJ2-3	-	TRBV2	few	TGTGCCAGCAGCCGCCTCCGAGGCACAGATACGCAGTATTTT	CASSRLRGTDTQYF
TRBJ2-2	TRBD2	TRBV30	-	TGTGCCTGGAGCGGGGGGACGAACACCGGGGAGCTGTTTTTT	CAWSGGTNTGELFF
TRBJ2-1	-	TRBV9	once	TGTGCCAGCAGCGTGAACAATGAGCAGTTCTTC	CASSVNNEQFF
TRBJ1-1	TRBD1	TRBV5-1	-	TGCGCCAGCAGCTTGAAGACAGGGTTTAACACTGAAGCTTTCTTT	CASSLKTGFNTEAFF
TRBJ1-1	-	TRBV5-1	-	TGCGCCAGCAGCTTGACAGGGAGTTACACTGAAGCTTTCTTT	CASSLTGSYTEAFF
TRBJ2-2	-	TRBV4-2	-	TGTGCCAGCAGCCAAGAGGGATTTAACACCGGGGAGCTGTTTTTT	CASSQEGFNTGELFF
TRBJ1-2	-	TRBV20-1	-	TGCAGTGCTAGACTCAGGCATGGCTACACCTTC	CSARLRHGYTF
TRBJ1-1	-	TRBV5-4	-	TGTGCCAGCAGCCCCCGACAGGCCTCGATGACAGCTTTCTTT	CASSPRQASMTAFF
TRBJ1-1	-	TRBV29-1	-	TGCAGCGTTGATTTTGGGCAGACGAACACTGAAGCTTTCTTT	CSVDFGQTNTEAFF
TRBJ1-1	-	TRBV7-9	-	TGTGCCAGCGGAGAGGCGAACACTGAAGCTTTCTTT	CASGEANTEAFF
TRBJ2-3	-	TRBV6-5	-	TGTGCCAGCAGTTACGAACAGAAAACGCAGTATTTT	CASSYEQKTQYF
TRBJ2-3	-	TRBV18	many	TGTGCCAGCTCACGAGGGACCACAGATACGCAGTATTTT	CASSRGTTDTQYF
TRBJ2-1	TRBD2	TRBV18	-	TGTGCCAGCTCGTCGACTAGCGGCAAACCTCTCTCCTACAATGAGCAGTTCTTC	CASSSTSGKPLSYNEQFF
TRBJ2-5	-	TRBV4-3	few	TGCGCCAGCAGCCACCGACTGGAAGAAGAGACCCAGTACTTC	CASSHRLEEETQYF
TRBJ2-3	-	TRBV2	-	TGTGCCAGCAGTGAAAGACTAGAAAACACAGATACGCAGTATTTT	CASSERLENTDTQYF
TRBJ1-1	TRBD1	TRBV5-1	few	TGCGCCAGCAGCTGGGGGGACAGGGAAACTGAAGCTTTCTTT	CASSWGDRETEAFF
TRBJ2-5	-	TRBV2	few	TGTGCCAGCAGAACCCTAGATCAAGACAGAGGACAGACCCAGTACTTC	CASRTLDQDRGQTQYF
TRBJ2-5	-	TRBV7-2	-	TGTGCCAGCAGGCCCGGACCCCAAGAGACCCAGTACTTC	CASRPGPQETQYF
TRBJ1-2	TRBD1	TRBV19	few	TGTGCCAGTAGTCGGACAGGGGGAGCCAACTATGGCTACACCTTC	CASSRTGGANYGYTF
TRBJ2-3	TRBD2	TRBV15	-	TGTGCCACCAGCACCTTCAAAGGGACTAGCGGGGGGGACACAGATACGCAGTATTTT	CATSTFKGTSGGDTDTQYF
TRBJ1-1	-	TRBV4-3	-	TGCGCCAGCAGCCAAGGTGACAGGCTCACTGAAGCTTTCTTT	CASSQGDRLTEAFF
TRBJ2-1	TRBD2	TRBV18	-	TGTGCCAGCTCACCACTAGCGGGGGCGTACAATGAGCAGTTCTTC	CASSPLAGAYNEQFF
TRBJ2-1	TRBD2	TRBV9	few	TGTGCCAGCAGCCACGGACTAGCGGGACTTAATGAGCAGTTCTTC	CASSHGLAGLNEQFF
TRBJ2-6	-	TRBV2	few	TGTGCCAGTGACAGGCCAGGAGCCAACGTCCTGACTTTC	CASDRPGANVLTF
TRBJ2-5	-	TRBV4-3	-	TGCGCCAGCAGCCAAATTACGGGCTTCGGTGAGACCCAGTACTTC	CASSQITGFGETQYF